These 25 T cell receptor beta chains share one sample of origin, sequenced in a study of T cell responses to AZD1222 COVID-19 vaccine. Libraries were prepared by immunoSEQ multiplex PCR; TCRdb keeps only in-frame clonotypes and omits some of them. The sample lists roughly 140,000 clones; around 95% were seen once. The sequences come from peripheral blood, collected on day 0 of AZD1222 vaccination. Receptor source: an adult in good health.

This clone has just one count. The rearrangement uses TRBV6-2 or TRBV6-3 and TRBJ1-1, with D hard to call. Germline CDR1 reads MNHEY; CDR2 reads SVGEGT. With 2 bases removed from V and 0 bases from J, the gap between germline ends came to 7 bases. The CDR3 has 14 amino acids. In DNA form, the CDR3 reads TGTGCCAGCAGTTACGGGAGTATGAACACTGAAGCTTTCTTT. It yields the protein CASSYGSMNTEAFF.

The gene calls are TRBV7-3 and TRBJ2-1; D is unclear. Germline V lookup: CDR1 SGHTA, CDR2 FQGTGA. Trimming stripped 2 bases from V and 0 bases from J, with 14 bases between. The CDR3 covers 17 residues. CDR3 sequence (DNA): TGTGCCAGCAGCTTAGTCCCAGCGTTGAGCTCCTACAATGAGCAGTTCTTC. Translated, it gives CASSLVPALSSYNEQFF. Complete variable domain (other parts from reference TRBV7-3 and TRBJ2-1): GAGVSQTPSNKVTEKGKYVELRCDPISGHTALYWYRQSLGQGPEFLIYFQGTGAADDSGLPNDRFFAVRPEGSVSTLKIQRTERGDSAVYLCASSLVPALSSYNEQFFGPGTRLTVL.

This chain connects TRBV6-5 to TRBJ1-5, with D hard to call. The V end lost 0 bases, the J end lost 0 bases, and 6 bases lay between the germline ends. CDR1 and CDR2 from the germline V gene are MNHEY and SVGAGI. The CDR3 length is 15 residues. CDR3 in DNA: TGTGCCAGCAGTTACTCCGCCAATAGCAATCAGCCCCAGCATTTT. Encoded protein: CASSYSANSNQPQHF.

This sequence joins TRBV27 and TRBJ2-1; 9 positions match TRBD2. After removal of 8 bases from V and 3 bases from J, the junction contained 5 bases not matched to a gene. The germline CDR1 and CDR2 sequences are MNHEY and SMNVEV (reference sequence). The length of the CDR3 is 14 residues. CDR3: CASHWREGYNEQFF. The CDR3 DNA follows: TGTGCCAGCCATTGGCGGGAGGGCTACAATGAGCAGTTCTTC.

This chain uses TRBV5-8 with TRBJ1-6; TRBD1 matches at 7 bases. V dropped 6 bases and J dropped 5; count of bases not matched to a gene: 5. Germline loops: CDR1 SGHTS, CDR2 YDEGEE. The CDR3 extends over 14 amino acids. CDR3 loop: CASTKTGNNSPLHF. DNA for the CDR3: TGTGCCAGCACCAAGACAGGGAATAATTCACCCCTCCACTTT.

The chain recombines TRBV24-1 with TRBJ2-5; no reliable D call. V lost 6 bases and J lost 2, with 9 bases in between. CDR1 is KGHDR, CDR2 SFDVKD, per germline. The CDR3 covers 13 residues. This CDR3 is CATSSGHQETQYF. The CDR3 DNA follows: TGTGCCACCAGTTCCGGTCATCAAGAGACCCAGTACTTC.

This CDR3 is CASSLSGEFRNYGYTF. CDR3 DNA: TGTGCCAGCAGTTTATCCGGGGAGTTTAGGAACTATGGCTACACCTTC. This rearrangement joins TRBV28 to TRBJ1-2; D gene unclear. With 1 base removed from V and 2 bases from J, the gap between germline ends came to 14 bases. This CDR3 is built from 16 residues. Germline values: CDR1 MDHEN, CDR2 SYDVKM.

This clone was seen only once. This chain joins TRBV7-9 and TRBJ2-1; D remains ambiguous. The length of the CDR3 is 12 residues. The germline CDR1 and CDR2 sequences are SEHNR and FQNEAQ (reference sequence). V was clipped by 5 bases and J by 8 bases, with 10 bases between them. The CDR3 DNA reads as TGTGCCAGCAGCGCTGGTAGGGATGAGCAGTTCTTC. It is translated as CASSAGRDEQFF.

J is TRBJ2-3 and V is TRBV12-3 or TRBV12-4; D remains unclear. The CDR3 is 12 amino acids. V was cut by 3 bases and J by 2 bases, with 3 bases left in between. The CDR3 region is CASSFNTDTQYF. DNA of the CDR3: TGTGCCAGCAGTTTCAACACAGATACGCAGTATTTT.

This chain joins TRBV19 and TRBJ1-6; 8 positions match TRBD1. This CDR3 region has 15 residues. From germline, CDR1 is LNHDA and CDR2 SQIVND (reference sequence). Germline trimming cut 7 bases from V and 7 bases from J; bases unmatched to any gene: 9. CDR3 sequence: CASNQHRGDNSPLHF. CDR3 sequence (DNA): TGTGCCAGTAACCAACACAGGGGGGACAATTCACCCCTCCACTTT.

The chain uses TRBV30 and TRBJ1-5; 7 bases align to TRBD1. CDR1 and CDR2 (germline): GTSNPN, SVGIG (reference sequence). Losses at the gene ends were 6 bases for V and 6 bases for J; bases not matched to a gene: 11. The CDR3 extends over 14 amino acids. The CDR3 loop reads CACQPGTVSQPQHF. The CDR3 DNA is TGTGCCTGTCAACCCGGGACAGTGAGTCAGCCCCAGCATTTT.

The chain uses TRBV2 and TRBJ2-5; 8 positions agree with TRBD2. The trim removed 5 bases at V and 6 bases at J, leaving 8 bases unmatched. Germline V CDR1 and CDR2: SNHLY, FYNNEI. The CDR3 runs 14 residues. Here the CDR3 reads CASSSVAGIKTQYF. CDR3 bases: TGTGCCAGCAGTTCCGTAGCGGGGATTAAGACCCAGTACTTC.

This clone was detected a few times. CDR3 bases: TGCGCCAGCAGCTCGAGCGGGAGAGAGTACAATGAGCAGTTCTTC. Its translation is CASSSSGREYNEQFF. This chain uses TRBV5-1 with TRBJ2-1; 8 nucleotides agree with TRBD2. The CDR3 runs 15 residues. Trimming took 3 bases from V and 4 from J; bases not matched to a gene: 6. Germline CDR1 reads SGHRS; CDR2 reads YFSETQ. Full variable domain (outside the CDR3, taken from reference TRBV5-1 and TRBJ2-1): KAGVTQTPRYLIKTRGQQVTLSCSPISGHRSVSWYQQTPGQGLQFLFEYFSETQRNKGNFPGRFSGRQFSNSRSEMNVSTLELGDSALYLCASSSSGREYNEQFFGPGTRLTVL.

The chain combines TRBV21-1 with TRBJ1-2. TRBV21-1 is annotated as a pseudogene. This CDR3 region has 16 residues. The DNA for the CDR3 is TGTGCCAGCAGCAACGTCGGTTGGCAGGGAGGGGGCGGCTACACCTTC. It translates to CASSNVGWQGGGGYTF.

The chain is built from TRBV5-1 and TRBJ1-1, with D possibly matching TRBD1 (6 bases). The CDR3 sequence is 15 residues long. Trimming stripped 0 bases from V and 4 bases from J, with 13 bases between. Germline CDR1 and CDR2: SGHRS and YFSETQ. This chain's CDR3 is CASSLDWGAATEAFF. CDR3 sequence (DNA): TGCGCCAGCAGCTTGGATTGGGGGGCAGCCACTGAAGCTTTCTTT.

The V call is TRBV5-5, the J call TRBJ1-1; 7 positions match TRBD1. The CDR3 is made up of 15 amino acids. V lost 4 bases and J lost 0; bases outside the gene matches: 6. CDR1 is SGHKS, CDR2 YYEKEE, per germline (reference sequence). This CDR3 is CASSGGQEVNTEAFF. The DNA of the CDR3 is TGTGCCAGCAGCGGTGGACAGGAGGTGAACACTGAAGCTTTCTTT.

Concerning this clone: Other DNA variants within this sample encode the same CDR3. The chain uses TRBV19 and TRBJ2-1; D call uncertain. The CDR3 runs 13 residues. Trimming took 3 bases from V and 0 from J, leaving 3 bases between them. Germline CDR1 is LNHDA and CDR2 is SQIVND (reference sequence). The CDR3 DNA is TGTGCCAGTAGTATTAGCTCCTACAATGAGCAGTTCTTC. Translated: CASSISSYNEQFF.

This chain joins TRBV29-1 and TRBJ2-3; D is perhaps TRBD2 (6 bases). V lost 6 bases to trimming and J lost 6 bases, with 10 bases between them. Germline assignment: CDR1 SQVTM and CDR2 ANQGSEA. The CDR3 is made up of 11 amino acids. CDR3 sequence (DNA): TGCAGCGTCCCCAGCGGGGATACGCAGTATTTT. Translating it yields CSVPSGDTQYF.

DNA of the CDR3: TGTGCCATACAATACGACAGGGCCACCGGGGAGCTGTTTTTT. Encoded protein: CAIQYDRATGELFF. This chain connects TRBV6-5 to TRBJ2-2; 7 bases fit TRBD1. Losses at the gene ends were 10 bases for V and 4 bases for J; bases not matched to a gene: 9. The germline V gene encodes CDR1 MNHEY and CDR2 SVGAGI. This CDR3 is built from 14 residues.

The CDR3 nucleotides read TGTGCCAGCAGCTTTGGCGGAAATGAGCAGTTCTTC. It is translated as CASSFGGNEQFF. The V and J genes are TRBV5-4 and TRBJ2-1, with D hard to call. CDR1 and CDR2 from the germline V gene are SGHNT and YYREEE (reference sequence). This CDR3 contains 12 residues. Deletions cut 2 bases from V and 7 bases from J, with 7 bases between.

This CDR3 is CASSLVGVRQGRGTQYF. The CDR3 bases are TGTGCCAGCAGCTTAGTAGGGGTCAGGCAGGGAAGAGGCACGCAGTATTTT. The chain couples TRBV7-8 to TRBJ2-3; possibly TRBD1 for D (5 bases). Trimming took off 1 base at V and 9 bases at J, with 23 bases between the two ends. This CDR3 is 17 amino acids long. Germline V lookup: CDR1 SGHVS, CDR2 FQNEAQ.

CDR3 DNA sequence: TGTGCCAGCAGTTGGACTAGCGGATACGAGCAGTACGTC. The encoded protein is CASSWTSGYEQYV. The chain combines TRBV27 with TRBJ2-7; 10 bases are a match to TRBD2. Germline-derived CDR1 and CDR2 are MNHEY and SMNVEV (reference sequence). The CDR3 runs to 13 residues. J gave up 4 bases and V 4 bases, and 1 base lay outside the gene matches.

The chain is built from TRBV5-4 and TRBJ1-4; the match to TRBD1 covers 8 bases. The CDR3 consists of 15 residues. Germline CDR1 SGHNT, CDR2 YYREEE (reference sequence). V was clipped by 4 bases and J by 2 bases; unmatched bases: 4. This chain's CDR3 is CASSPRTGTNEKLFF. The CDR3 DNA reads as TGTGCCAGCAGCCCGCGGACAGGGACTAATGAAAAACTGTTTTTT.

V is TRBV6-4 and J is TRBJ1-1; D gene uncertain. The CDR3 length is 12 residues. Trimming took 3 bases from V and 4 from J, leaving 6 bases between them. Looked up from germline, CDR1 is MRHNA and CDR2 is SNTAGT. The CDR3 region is CASSEKGTEAFF. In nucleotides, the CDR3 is TGTGCCAGCAGTGAGAAAGGCACTGAAGCTTTCTTT.

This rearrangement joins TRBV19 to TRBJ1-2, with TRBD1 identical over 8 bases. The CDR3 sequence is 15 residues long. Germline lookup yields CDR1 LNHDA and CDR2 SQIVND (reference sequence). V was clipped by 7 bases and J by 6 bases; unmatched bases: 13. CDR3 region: CASIRHGQGFDGYTF. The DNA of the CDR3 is TGTGCCAGTATCCGTCATGGACAGGGATTCGATGGCTACACCTTC. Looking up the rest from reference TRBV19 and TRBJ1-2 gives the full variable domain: DGGITQSPKYLFRKEGQNVTLSCEQNLNHDAMYWYRQDPGQGLRLIYYSQIVNDFQKGDIAEGYSVSREKKESFPLTVTSAQKNPTAFYLCASIRHGQGFDGYTFGSGTRLTVV.